This record looks at one T cell receptor beta chain sequence and its context. These data are taken from a study of cytomegalovirus exposure and HLA in healthy donors. Study-wide context: An earlier analysis found some 100 million unique TCR beta sequences from approximately 200 million T cells. The early release's HLA-typed donors yielded 70 million to 85 million unique TCRs.

Donors in the study were healthy people who gave bone marrow. CDR3 length equals 14 residues. In germline, CDR1 is SGHAT, CDR2 FQNNGV. Trimming removed 2 bases at V and 8 bases at J, with 13 bases between. The PCR employed 60 Vbeta primers together with 13 Jbeta primers. Some clones are missing from TCRdb's copy, which holds only in-frame ones; the method was immunoSEQ multiplex PCR. The sample contains roughly 150,000 clones, about 85% of which appear only once. The rearrangement joins TRBV11-2 to TRBJ1-3; TRBD1 might be the D (5 bases). Sequenced material: PBMCs. The sequence came from a boy aged 2 to 10 in good health and CMV-seronegative. The CDR3 spells CASSLSTGGDTIYF. Written as DNA, the CDR3 is TGTGCCAGCAGCTTATCCACAGGCGGGGACACCATATATTTT.